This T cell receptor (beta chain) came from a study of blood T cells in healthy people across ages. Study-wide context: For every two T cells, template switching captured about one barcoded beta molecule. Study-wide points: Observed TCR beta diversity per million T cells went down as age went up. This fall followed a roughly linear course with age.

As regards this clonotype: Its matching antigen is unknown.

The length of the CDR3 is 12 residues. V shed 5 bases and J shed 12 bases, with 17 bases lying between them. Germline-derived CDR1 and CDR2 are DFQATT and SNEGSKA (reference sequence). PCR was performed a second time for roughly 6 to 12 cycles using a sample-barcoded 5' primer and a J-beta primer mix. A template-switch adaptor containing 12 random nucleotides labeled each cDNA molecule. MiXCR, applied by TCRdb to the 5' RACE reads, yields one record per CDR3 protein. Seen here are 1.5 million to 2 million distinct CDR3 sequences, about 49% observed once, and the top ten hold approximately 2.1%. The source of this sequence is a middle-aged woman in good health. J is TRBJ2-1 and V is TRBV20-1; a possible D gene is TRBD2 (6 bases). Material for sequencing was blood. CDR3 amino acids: CSAVPGVIGQFF. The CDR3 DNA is TGCAGTGCTGTTCCGGGGGTGATTGGGCAGTTCTTC.